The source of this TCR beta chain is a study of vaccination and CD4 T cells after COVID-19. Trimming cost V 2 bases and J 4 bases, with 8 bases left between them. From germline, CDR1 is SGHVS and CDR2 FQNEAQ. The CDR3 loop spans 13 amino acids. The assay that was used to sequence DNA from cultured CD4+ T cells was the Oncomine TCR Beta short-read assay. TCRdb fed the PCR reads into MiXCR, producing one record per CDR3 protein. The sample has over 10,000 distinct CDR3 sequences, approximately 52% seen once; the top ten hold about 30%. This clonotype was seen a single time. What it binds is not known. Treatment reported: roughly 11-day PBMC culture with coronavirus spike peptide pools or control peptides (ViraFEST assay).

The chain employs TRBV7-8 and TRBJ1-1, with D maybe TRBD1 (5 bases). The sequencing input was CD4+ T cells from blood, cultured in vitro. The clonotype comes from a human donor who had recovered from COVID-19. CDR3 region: CASSLRDGTEAFF. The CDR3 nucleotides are TGTGCCAGCAGCTTACGGGACGGCACTGAAGCTTTCTTT.